This T cell receptor (beta chain) was recovered during a study of CD8 T cells in Susac syndrome (dated by TCRdb to the late 2010s). Turning to the overall study: The study used repertoire sequencing to test whether antigen drove CD8+ T cell activation and differentiation in Susac syndrome. The study compared CD8+ T cell repertoire clonality among roughly eleven healthy donors, around 14 Susac syndrome patients and approximately 16 multiple sclerosis patients. The paper's findings and limits, for the study overall: The number of individuals in the TCR sequencing and HLA analysis was acknowledged as relatively small.

RNA was extracted using the RNeasy kit, and roughly 0.5 to 1 microgram was reverse transcribed with random hexamers. The immunoSEQ multiplex PCR assay, which covers 54 Vbeta and 13 Jbeta segments, was used to amplify TCR beta CDR3 regions. PCR amplification bias was corrected by using a synthetic template baseline for primer optimization and computational correction. The paper's data handling went like this. Reads were annotated to V, D and J genes according to IMGT and were analyzed with immunoSEQ Analyzer, with only productive sequences retained. Clonality was calculated as one minus the Shannon entropy normalized by log2 of the number of productive unique sequences. For each patient and control, public and private clones were evaluated within the 100 most prevalent clones. Clones were defined as Susac-specific when absent from the healthy and MS cohorts, from over a thousand published viral clones and from other ImmuneACCESS disease sequences. TCRdb reanalyzed the raw reads on its own, using fastp at Q25 for trimming and MiXCR for clone calling, and kept in-frame beta chains. Every entry covers one CDR3 protein and lists the most common genes and DNA from its rows. V and J calls and clone size were set by TCRdb, not the authors. The sample table records around 150,000 distinct CDR3 sequences; over 85% of these occur just once. The ten largest make up approximately 0.25% of the sample.

About this clonotype: It has no known antigen specificity. Per-base qualities were not stored, and no clone one base away is much larger.

Peripheral blood CD8+ and CD4+ T cells from healthy donors, Susac syndrome patients and multiple sclerosis patients were profiled by high-throughput TCR beta sequencing. Healthy donors were included as age- and sex-matched controls. Bulk CD8+ and CD4+ T cells were purified by magnetic negative isolation, while CD8+ TEMRA cells were enriched using FACS. Blood was collected in EDTA tubes and processed within 24 hours, with PBMCs isolated through density gradient centrifugation. PBMCs intended for TCR sequencing were frozen in liquid nitrogen and were later thawed in a 37 degrees C water bath. The sorted or isolated CD4+, CD8+ and CD8+ TEMRA cells had a purity of 90% or higher. V ends up 5 bases short and J 8 bases short, with an unmatched junction base count of 10. Looking up the germline V gene (reference sequence) yields CDR1 PRHDT and CDR2 FYEKMQ. The CDR3 goes from the cysteine to the phenylalanine over 17 residues. Left in the record is the CDR3 DNA by itself, 51 bases read in frame from the first base.

The sample was CD8+ T cells from PBMCs. Recombination connected TRBV13 to TRBJ2-1; 15 middle bases align to TRBD2. The TCR comes from a human donor in good health. CDR3 loop: CASSPGLAGGPFDEQFF. The nucleotides are TGTGCCAGCAGCCCAGGACTAGCGGGAGGGCCGTTCGATGAGCAGTTCTTC.